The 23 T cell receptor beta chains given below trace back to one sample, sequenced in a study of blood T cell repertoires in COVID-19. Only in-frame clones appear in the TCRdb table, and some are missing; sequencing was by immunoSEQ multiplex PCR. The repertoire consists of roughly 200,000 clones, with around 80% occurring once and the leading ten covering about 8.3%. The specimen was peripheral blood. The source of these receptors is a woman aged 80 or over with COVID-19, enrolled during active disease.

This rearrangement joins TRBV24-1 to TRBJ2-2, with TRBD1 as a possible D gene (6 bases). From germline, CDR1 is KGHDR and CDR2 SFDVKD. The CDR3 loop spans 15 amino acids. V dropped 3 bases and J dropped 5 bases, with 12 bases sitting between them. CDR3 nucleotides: TGTGCCACCAGTGATCCCGGGACAAGTACCGGGGAGCTGTTTTTT. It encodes CATSDPGTSTGELFF.

CDR3 residues: CASSPITSANEKLFF. Written as DNA, the CDR3 is TGTGCCAGCAGTCCGATAACTTCGGCTAATGAAAAACTGTTTTTT. The rearrangement links TRBV28 to TRBJ1-4; D remains ambiguous. V was shortened by 5 bases and J by 3 bases, with 13 bases between the two germline ends. The CDR3 runs 15 residues. Germline loops: CDR1 MDHEN, CDR2 SYDVKM.

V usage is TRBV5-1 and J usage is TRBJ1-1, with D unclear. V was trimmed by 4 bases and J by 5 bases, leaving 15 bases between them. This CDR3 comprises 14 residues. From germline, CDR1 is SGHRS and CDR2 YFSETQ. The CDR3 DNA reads TGCGCCAGCAGCCAAAACGGGGTGGTGACTGAAGCTTTCTTT. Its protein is CASSQNGVVTEAFF.

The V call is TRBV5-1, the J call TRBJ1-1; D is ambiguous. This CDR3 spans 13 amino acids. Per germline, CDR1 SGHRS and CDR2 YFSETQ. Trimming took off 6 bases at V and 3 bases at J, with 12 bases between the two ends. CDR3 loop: CASKVGGHTEAFF. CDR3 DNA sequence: TGCGCCAGCAAAGTCGGTGGGCACACTGAAGCTTTCTTT. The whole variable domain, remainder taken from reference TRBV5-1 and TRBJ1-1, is KAGVTQTPRYLIKTRGQQVTLSCSPISGHRSVSWYQQTPGQGLQFLFEYFSETQRNKGNFPGRFSGRQFSNSRSEMNVSTLELGDSALYLCASKVGGHTEAFFGQGTRLTVV.

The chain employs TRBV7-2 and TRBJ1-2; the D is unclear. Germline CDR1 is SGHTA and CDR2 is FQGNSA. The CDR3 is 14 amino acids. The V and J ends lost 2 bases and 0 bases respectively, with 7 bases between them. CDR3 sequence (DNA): TGTGCCAGCAGCTTAACTCAAGCTAACTATGGCTACACCTTC. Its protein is CASSLTQANYGYTF.

The CDR3 reads CASSPDRTEKLFF. The CDR3 DNA is TGTGCCAGCTCACCCGACAGAACCGAAAAACTGTTTTTT. This chain links TRBV18 with TRBJ1-4, with D possibly being TRBD1 (5 bases). Germline assignment: CDR1 KGHSH and CDR2 LQKENI. The CDR3 runs 13 residues. Trimming removed 3 bases at V and 8 bases at J, with 10 bases between.

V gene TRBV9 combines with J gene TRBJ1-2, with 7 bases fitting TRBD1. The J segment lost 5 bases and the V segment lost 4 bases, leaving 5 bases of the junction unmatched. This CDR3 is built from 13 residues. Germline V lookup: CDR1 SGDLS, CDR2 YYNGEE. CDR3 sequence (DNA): TGTGCCAGCAGCCCGCAGACAGGGTATGGCTACACCTTC. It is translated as CASSPQTGYGYTF.

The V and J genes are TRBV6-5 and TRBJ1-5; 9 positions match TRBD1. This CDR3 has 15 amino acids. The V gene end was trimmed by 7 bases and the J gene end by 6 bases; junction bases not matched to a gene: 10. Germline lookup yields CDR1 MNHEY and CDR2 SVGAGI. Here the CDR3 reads CASNPRGQGTQPQHF. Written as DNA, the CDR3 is TGTGCCAGCAACCCTCGTGGACAGGGGACTCAGCCCCAGCATTTT.

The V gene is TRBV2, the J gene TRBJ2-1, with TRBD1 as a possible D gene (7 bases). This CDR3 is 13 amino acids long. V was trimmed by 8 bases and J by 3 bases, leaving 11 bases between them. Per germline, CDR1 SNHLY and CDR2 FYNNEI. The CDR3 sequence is CASGQEGYNEQFF. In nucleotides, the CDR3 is TGTGCCAGCGGACAGGAGGGCTACAATGAGCAGTTCTTC.

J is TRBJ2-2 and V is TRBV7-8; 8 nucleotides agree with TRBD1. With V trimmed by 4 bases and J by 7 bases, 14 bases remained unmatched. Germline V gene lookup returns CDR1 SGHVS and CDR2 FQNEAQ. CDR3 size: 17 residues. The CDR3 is CASSSFIGQGYGGELFF. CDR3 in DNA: TGTGCCAGCAGCTCCTTTATAGGACAGGGATATGGCGGGGAGCTGTTTTTT.

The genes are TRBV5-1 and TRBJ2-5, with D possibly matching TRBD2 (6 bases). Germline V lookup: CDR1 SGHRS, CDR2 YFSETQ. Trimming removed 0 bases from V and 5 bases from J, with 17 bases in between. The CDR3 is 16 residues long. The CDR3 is CASSLDRRGGWETQYF. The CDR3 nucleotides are TGCGCCAGCAGCTTGGATCGGAGGGGTGGTTGGGAGACCCAGTACTTC.

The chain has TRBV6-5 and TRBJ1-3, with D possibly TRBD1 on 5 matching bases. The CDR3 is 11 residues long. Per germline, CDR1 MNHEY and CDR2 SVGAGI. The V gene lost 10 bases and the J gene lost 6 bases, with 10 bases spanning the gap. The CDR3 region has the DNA TGTGCCACCGGGACTTCAAACACCATATATTTT. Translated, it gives CATGTSNTIYF.

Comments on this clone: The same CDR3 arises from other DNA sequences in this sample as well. The CDR3 nucleotides are TGTGCCAGCAGCAGGGGGCGAACAGATACGCAGTATTTT. Translating gives CASSRGRTDTQYF. The chain carries TRBV6-6 and TRBJ2-3, with 8 bases lining up with TRBD1. The V and J ends lost 6 bases and 3 bases, in that order; junction bases with no gene match: 2. CDR3 size: 13 residues. CDR1 MNHNY and CDR2 SVGAGI come from the germline V gene (reference sequence).

The CDR3 DNA reads as TGTGCCAGCTCAAGCGGGCTGCACTACACCTTC. This encodes CASSSGLHYTF. The V and J genes are TRBV19 and TRBJ1-2; D gene unclear. The CDR3 has 11 residues. With 9 bases removed from V and 10 bases from J, the gap between germline ends came to 15 bases. Germline CDR1 reads LNHDA; CDR2 reads SQIVND (reference sequence).

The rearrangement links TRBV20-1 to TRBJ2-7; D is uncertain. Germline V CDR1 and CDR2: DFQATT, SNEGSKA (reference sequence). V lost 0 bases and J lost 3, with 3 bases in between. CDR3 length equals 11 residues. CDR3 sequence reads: CSARDNYEQYF. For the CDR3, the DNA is TGCAGTGCTAGAGACAACTACGAGCAGTACTTC.

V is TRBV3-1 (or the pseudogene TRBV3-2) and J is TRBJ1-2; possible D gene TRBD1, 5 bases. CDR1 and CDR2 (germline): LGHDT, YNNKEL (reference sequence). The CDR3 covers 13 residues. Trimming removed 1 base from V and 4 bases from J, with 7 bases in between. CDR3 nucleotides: TGTGCCAGCAGCCAAGGACAGACCTATGGCTACACCTTC. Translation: CASSQGQTYGYTF.

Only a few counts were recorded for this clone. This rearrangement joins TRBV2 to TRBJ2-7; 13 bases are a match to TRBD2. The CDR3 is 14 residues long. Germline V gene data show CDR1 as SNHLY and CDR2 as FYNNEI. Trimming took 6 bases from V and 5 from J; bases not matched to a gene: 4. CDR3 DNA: TGTGCCAGCAGGGGGACTAGCGGGACCCACGAGCAGTACTTC. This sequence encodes CASRGTSGTHEQYF.

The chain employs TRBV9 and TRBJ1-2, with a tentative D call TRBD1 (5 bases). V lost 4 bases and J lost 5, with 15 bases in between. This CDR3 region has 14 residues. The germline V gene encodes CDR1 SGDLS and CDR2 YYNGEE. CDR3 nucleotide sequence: TGTGCCAGCAGCTTAGAACAGGCCCCATATGGCTACACCTTC. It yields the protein CASSLEQAPYGYTF.

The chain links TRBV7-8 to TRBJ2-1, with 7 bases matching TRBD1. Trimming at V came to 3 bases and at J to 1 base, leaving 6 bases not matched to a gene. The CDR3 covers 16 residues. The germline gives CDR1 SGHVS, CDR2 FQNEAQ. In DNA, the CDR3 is TGTGCCAGCAGCTTCAAGGGGGCCGAATCCTACAATGAGCAGTTCTTC. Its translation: CASSFKGAESYNEQFF.

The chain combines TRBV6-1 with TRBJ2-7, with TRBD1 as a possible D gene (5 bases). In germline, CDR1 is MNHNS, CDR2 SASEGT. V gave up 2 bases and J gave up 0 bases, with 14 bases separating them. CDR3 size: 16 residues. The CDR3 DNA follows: TGTGCCAGCAGTGAACTAATGGGGCAGGTCTCCTACGAGCAGTACTTC. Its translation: CASSELMGQVSYEQYF.

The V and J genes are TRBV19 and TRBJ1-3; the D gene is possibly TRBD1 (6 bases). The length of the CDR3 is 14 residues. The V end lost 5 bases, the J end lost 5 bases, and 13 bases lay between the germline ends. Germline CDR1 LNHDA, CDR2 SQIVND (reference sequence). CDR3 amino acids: CASSDPGGRNTIYF. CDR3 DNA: TGTGCCAGTAGTGATCCTGGGGGCCGAAACACCATATATTTT.

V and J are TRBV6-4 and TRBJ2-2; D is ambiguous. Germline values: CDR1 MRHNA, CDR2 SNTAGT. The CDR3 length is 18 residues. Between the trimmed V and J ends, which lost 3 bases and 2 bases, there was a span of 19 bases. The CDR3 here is CASSEYLERDANTGELFF. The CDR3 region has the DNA TGTGCCAGCAGTGAGTATCTTGAGAGAGATGCTAACACCGGGGAGCTGTTTTTT.

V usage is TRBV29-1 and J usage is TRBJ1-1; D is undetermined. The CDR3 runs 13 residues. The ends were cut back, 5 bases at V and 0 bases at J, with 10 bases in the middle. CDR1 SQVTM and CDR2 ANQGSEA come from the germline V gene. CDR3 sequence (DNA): TGCAGCGTTCGGAGAGTAGTGAACACTGAAGCTTTCTTT. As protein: CSVRRVVNTEAFF.